Each of the 15 T cell receptor beta chains below was sequenced from the same sample in a study of blood T cell repertoires in COVID-19. Method: immunoSEQ multiplex PCR; TCRdb's copy keeps in-frame clones and lacks some. Here the sample spans 350,000 to 400,000 clones, over 75% being singletons. Specimen: PBMCs or T cells enriched from blood (not recorded which). The receptors were sampled from a man aged 40-55 years in a cohort exposed to, infected with or recovered from COVID-19 (not recorded which).

This chain connects TRBV14 to TRBJ2-7; 8 bases align to TRBD2. V lost 1 base to trimming and J lost 2 bases; unmatched junction nucleotides: 7. CDR1 and CDR2 from the germline V gene are SGHDN and FVKESK. This CDR3 has 16 residues. The CDR3 protein is CASSQGYGRAPYEQYF. The DNA of the CDR3 is TGTGCCAGCAGCCAAGGGTACGGGAGGGCCCCCTACGAGCAGTACTTC.

This chain connects TRBV7-8 to TRBJ2-7; 9 nucleotides agree with TRBD2. J was trimmed by 2 bases and V by 5 bases; bases with no gene match: 7. Germline assignment: CDR1 SGHVS and CDR2 FQNEAQ. The CDR3 runs to 15 residues. The CDR3 DNA reads as TGTGCCAGCAGCCGAGTAGCGGGAGAGGCCTACGAGCAGTACTTC. As protein: CASSRVAGEAYEQYF.

V and J are TRBV19 and TRBJ2-7; 8 bases fit TRBD1. This CDR3 comprises 13 residues. The germline gives CDR1 LNHDA, CDR2 SQIVND (reference sequence). Trimming took 5 bases from V and 5 from J; bases not matched to a gene: 5. CDR3 in amino acids: CASSGVDRDEQYF. Written as DNA, the CDR3 is TGTGCCAGTAGTGGGGTGGACAGGGACGAGCAGTACTTC.

The chain is built from TRBV27 and TRBJ2-7; D remains ambiguous. Trimming cost V 6 bases and J 3 bases, with 15 bases left between them. The CDR3 runs 14 residues. Germline V gene data show CDR1 as MNHEY and CDR2 as SMNVEV (reference sequence). The CDR3 region has the DNA TGTGCCAGCAGGCCCGAGAGGAACCTCTACGAGCAGTACTTC. Translation gives CASRPERNLYEQYF.

The chain has TRBV5-6 and TRBJ2-3, with TRBD2 identical over 8 bases. Germline CDR1 reads SGHDT; CDR2 reads YYEEEE. The ends lost 4 bases at V and 3 bases at J; junction bases unmatched: 7. The CDR3 length is 15 residues. The CDR3: CASSNGLAKTDTQYF. As DNA, the CDR3 is TGTGCCAGCAGCAACGGACTAGCCAAAACAGATACGCAGTATTTT.

The rearrangement joins TRBV9 to TRBJ2-7; tentatively, D is TRBD2 (6 bases). Germline CDR1 and CDR2: SGDLS and YYNGEE. V lost 0 bases, J lost 6 bases, and 10 bases lay in between. There are 13 residues in the CDR3. CDR3 amino acids: CASSVETSGEQYF. The CDR3 DNA sequence: TGTGCCAGCAGCGTAGAGACTAGTGGCGAGCAGTACTTC.

The chain is built from TRBV6-5 and TRBJ2-3; 8 bases align to TRBD1. Germline CDR1 is MNHEY and CDR2 is SVGAGI. The CDR3 covers 15 residues. V was clipped by 6 bases and J by 3 bases; unmatched bases: 8. CDR3 sequence (DNA): TGTGCCAGCAGAAGGTGGACAGGGAGAACAGATACGCAGTATTTT. It is translated as CASRRWTGRTDTQYF.

The V and J genes are TRBV2 and TRBJ2-3; D is ambiguous. The V end lost 7 bases, the J end lost 6 bases, and 5 bases lay between the germline ends. The CDR3 is made up of 10 amino acids. Germline CDR1 is SNHLY and CDR2 is FYNNEI. The CDR3 reads CASMGDTQYF. The CDR3 bases are TGTGCCAGCATGGGCGATACGCAGTATTTT.

This clone was seen only a few times. The rearrangement links TRBV4-1 to TRBJ2-3; 7 bases map to TRBD1. The CDR3 sequence is 13 residues long. V shed 5 bases and J 4 bases; nucleotides not matched to a gene: 3. From germline, CDR1 is MGHRA and CDR2 YSYEKL. The CDR3 nucleotides are TGCGCCAGCAGCGTAACAGGGGCAGATACGCAGTATTTT. It translates to CASSVTGADTQYF.

V is TRBV28 and J is TRBJ1-2, with D uncertain. The germline V gene encodes CDR1 MDHEN and CDR2 SYDVKM. The CDR3 consists of 12 residues. V lost 4 bases to trimming and J lost 3 bases, with 6 bases between them. CDR3 bases: TGTGCCAGCAGTTATCGGGACTATGGCTACACCTTC. Residues: CASSYRDYGYTF.

This chain joins TRBV11-2 and TRBJ1-3; TRBD1 aligns across 7 bases. The CDR3 is 14 residues long. Germline assignment: CDR1 SGHAT and CDR2 FQNNGV. With 5 bases clipped from V and 4 bases from J, the junction kept 5 bases outside the gene matches. CDR3 nucleotide sequence: TGTGCCAGCAGCCCCCGGGACAGAGGAAACACCATATATTTT. It encodes CASSPRDRGNTIYF. The full variable domain, completed using reference TRBV11-2 and TRBJ1-3, is EAGVAQSPRYKIIEKRQSVAFWCNPISGHATLYWYQQILGQGPKLLIQFQNNGVVDDSQLPKDRFSAERLKGVDSTLKIQPAKLEDSAVYLCASSPRDRGNTIYFGEGSWLTVV.

V gene TRBV28 combines with J gene TRBJ1-6; a weak D match, TRBD1 (6 bases). Germline assignment: CDR1 MDHEN and CDR2 SYDVKM. This CDR3 contains 15 residues. With 6 bases removed from V and 5 bases from J, the gap between germline ends came to 14 bases. The CDR3 loop is CASSPSDRNNSPLHF. DNA for the CDR3: TGTGCCAGCAGCCCTTCGGACAGAAATAATTCACCCCTCCACTTT.

The rearrangement uses TRBV11-1 and TRBJ2-5; TRBD2 might be the D (6 bases). Trimming removed 5 bases from V and 4 bases from J, with 14 bases in between. Germline CDR1 reads SGHAT; CDR2 reads FQDESV (reference sequence). CDR3 length: 14 amino acids. DNA for the CDR3: TGTGCCAGCAGCATCGACAGTAGCGGAGAGACCCAGTACTTC. Encoded protein: CASSIDSSGETQYF.

V gene TRBV28 combines with J gene TRBJ1-1, with unresolved D. Germline CDR1 MDHEN, CDR2 SYDVKM. The CDR3 length is 13 residues. V lost 4 bases to trimming and J lost 0 bases, with 6 bases between them. The CDR3 bases are TGTGCCAGCAGTTCCTTAGTGAACACTGAAGCTTTCTTT. Residues: CASSSLVNTEAFF.

The chain links TRBV20-1 to TRBJ1-1; D gene unclear. CDR1 is DFQATT and CDR2 is SNEGSKA in the germline V gene (reference sequence). The CDR3 loop spans 12 amino acids. V gave up 3 bases and J gave up 7 bases, with 12 bases separating them. As DNA, the CDR3 is TGCAGTGCTAGTTCCCTAGGCGGTGAAGCTTTCTTT. Translation: CSASSLGGEAFF.